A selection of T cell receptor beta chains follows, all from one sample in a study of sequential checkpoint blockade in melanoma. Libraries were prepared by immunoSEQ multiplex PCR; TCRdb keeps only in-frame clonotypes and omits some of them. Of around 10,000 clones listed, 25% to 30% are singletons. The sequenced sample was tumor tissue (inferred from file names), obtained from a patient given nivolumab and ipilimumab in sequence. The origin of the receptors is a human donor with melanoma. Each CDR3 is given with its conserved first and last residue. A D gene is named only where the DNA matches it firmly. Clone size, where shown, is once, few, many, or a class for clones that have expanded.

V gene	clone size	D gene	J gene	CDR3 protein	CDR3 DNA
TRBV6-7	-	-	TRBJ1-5	CASSPAGSIINQPQHF	TGTGCCAGCAGTCCAGCCGGGTCTATAATCAATCAGCCCCAGCATTTT
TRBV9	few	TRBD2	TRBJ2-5	CASKLGRAGEETQYF	TGTGCCAGCAAACTTGGTCGAGCGGGGGAAGAGACCCAGTACTTC
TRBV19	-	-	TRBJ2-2	CATKGGSLASTGELFF	TGTGCCACAAAGGGGGGGTCGCTAGCGAGCACCGGGGAGCTGTTTTTT
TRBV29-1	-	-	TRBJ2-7	CSGGTDSYEQYF	TGCAGCGGCGGGACCGACTCCTACGAGCAGTACTTC
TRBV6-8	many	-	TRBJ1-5	CASSRDSSNQPQHF	TGTGCCAGCAGTCGAGACAGTAGCAATCAGCCCCAGCATTTT
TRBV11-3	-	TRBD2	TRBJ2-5	CASIPSGGYQETQYF	TGTGCCAGCATCCCAAGCGGGGGTTACCAAGAGACCCAGTACTTC
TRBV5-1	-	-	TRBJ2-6	CASSLGDWLSGANVLTF	TGCGCCAGCAGCTTAGGGGACTGGCTCTCTGGGGCCAACGTCCTGACTTTC
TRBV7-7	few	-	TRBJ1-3	CASSIQGSPGNTIYF	TGTGCCAGCAGCATACAGGGCTCCCCTGGAAACACCATATATTTT
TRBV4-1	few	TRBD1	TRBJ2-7	CASSQGTGRYEQYF	TGCGCCAGCAGCCAAGGGACAGGGAGGTACGAGCAGTACTTC
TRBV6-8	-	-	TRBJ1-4	CASSSLGRVAATNEKLFF	TGTGCCAGCAGTTCCCTGGGACGGGTCGCGGCAACTAATGAAAAACTGTTTTTT
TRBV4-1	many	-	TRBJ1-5	CASSQRQIGPDQPQHF	TGCGCCAGCAGCCAACGACAGATAGGACCGGACCAGCCCCAGCATTTT
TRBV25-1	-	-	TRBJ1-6	CASSDQGRSPLHF	TGTGCCAGCAGTGATCAGGGTCGTTCACCCCTCCACTTT
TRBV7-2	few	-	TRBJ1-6	CASSLGPYSPLHF	TGTGCCAGCAGCTTAGGCCCTTATTCACCCCTCCACTTT
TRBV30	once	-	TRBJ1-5	CAWSVRRQADQPQHF	TGTGCCTGGAGTGTAAGGCGGCAGGCTGATCAGCCCCAGCATTTT
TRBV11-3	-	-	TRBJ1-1	CASSSTVGDTEAFF	TGTGCCAGCAGCTCGACAGTTGGGGACACTGAAGCTTTCTTT
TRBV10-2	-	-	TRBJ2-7	CATSGVGSYEQYF	TGCGCCACCTCCGGGGTGGGATCCTACGAGCAGTACTTC
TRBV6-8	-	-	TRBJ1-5	CASSYSSSPINQPQHF	TGTGCCAGCAGTTACTCTAGTTCACCCATAAATCAGCCCCAGCATTTT
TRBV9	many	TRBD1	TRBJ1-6	CASISTGGSGSPLHF	TGTGCCAGCATTTCCACAGGGGGCTCAGGTTCACCCCTCCACTTT
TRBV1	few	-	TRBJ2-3	CASSQDFLAAFSDTQYF	TGCGCCAGCAGCCAAGATTTCCTAGCGGCCTTTTCAGATACGCAGTATTTT
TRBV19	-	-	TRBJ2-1	CASSIGRGEGGEQFF	TGTGCCAGTAGTATTGGTAGGGGGGAGGGAGGTGAGCAGTTCTTC
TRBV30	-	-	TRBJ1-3	CAWTSSSGNTIYF	TGTGCCTGGACCTCGAGCTCTGGAAACACCATATATTTT
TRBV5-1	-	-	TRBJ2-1	CASSLGVRVGNEQFF	TGCGCCAGCAGCTTGGGGGTAAGGGTTGGTAATGAGCAGTTCTTC
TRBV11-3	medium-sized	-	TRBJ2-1	CASSLPSDGSSYNEQFF	TGTGCCAGCAGCTTACCTTCAGACGGGTCATCCTACAATGAGCAGTTCTTC
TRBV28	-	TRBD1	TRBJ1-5	CASRIGGISNQPQHF	TGTGCCAGCAGGATAGGGGGCATCAGCAATCAGCCCCAGCATTTT
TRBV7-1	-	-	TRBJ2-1	CASSLRRGLNEQFF	TGTGCCAGCAGCTTAAGGCGGGGGCTCAATGAGCAGTTCTTC
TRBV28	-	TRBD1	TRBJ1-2	CASSPPPGTGHGYTF	TGTGCCAGCAGTCCACCACCCGGGACAGGGCACGGCTACACCTTC
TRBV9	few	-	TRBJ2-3	CASSAGGPTDTQYF	TGTGCCAGCAGCGCCGGGGGGCCGACAGATACGCAGTATTTT
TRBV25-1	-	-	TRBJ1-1	CASRTGYGTEAFF	TGTGCCAGCCGCACAGGGTACGGGACTGAAGCTTTCTTT
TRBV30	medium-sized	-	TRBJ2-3	CAWSVGAGPADTQYF	TGTGCCTGGAGTGTAGGGGCAGGGCCCGCAGATACGCAGTATTTT
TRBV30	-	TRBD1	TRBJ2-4	CAWGGQNENIQYF	TGTGCCTGGGGGGGACAGAATGAAAACATTCAGTACTTC
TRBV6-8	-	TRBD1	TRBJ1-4	CASTHRGNEKLFF	TGTGCCAGCACCCACAGGGGGAATGAAAAACTGTTTTTT
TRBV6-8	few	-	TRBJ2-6	CASSPTGLLSGANVLTF	TGTGCCAGCAGTCCTACAGGGCTTTTATCTGGGGCCAACGTCCTGACTTTC
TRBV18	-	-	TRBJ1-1	CASSGGSNTEAFF	TGTGCCAGCTCCGGGGGAAGTAACACTGAAGCTTTCTTT
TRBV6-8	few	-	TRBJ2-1	CASSYSRTGLEQFF	TGTGCCAGCAGTTACTCTCGGACCGGTCTTGAGCAGTTCTTC
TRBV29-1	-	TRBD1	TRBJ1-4	CSVTDPTGGGNEKLFF	TGCAGCGTTACGGACCCGACAGGGGGGGGGAATGAAAAACTGTTTTTT
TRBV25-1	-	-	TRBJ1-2	CASRGPMGYGYTF	TGTGCCAGCAGGGGGCCTATGGGGTATGGCTACACCTTC
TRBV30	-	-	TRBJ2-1	CAWANGPYNEQFF	TGTGCCTGGGCGAACGGGCCCTACAATGAGCAGTTCTTC
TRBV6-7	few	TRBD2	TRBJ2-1	CASSQLAVPYNEQFF	TGTGCCAGCAGCCAACTAGCGGTACCTTACAATGAGCAGTTCTTC
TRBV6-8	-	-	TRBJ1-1	CASRARRSNTEAFF	TGTGCCAGCAGGGCGCGACGGTCGAACACTGAAGCTTTCTTT
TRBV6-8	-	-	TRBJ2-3	CASSPGTRLRGPQYF	TGTGCCAGCAGCCCCGGGACAAGGCTCCGAGGCCCGCAGTATTTT
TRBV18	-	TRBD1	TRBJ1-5	CASSLYSTRTGSNQPQHF	TGTGCCAGCTCACTCTATTCCACCAGGACAGGTAGCAATCAGCCCCAGCATTTT
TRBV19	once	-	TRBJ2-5	CATRIGGEETQYF	TGTGCCACCCGAATAGGGGGTGAAGAGACCCAGTACTTC
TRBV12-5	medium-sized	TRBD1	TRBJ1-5	CASTLDRGRSQPQHF	TGTGCCAGCACCCTAGACAGGGGAAGAAGTCAGCCCCAGCATTTT
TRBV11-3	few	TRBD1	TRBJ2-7	CASSGRQGTRPYEQYF	TGTGCCAGCAGCGGAAGACAGGGGACACGACCCTACGAGCAGTACTTC
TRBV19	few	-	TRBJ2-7	CASLDRSSYEQYF	TGTGCCAGCTTGGACCGAAGCTCCTACGAGCAGTACTTC